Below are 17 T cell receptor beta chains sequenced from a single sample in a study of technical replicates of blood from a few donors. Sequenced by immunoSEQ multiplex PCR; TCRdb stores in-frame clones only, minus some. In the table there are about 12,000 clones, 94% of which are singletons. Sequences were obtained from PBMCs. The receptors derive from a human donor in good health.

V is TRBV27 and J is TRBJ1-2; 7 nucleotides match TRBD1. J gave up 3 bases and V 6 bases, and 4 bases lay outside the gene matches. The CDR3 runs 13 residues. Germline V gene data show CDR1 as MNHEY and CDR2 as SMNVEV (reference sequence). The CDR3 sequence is CASRGTGDYGYTF. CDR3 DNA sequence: TGTGCCAGCAGAGGAACAGGGGACTATGGCTACACCTTC.

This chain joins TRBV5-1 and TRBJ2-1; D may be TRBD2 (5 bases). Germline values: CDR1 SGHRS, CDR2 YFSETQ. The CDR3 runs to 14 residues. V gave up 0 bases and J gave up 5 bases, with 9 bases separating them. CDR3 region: CASSLGVGDNEQFF. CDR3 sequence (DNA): TGCGCCAGCAGCTTGGGGGTCGGGGACAATGAGCAGTTCTTC.

The CDR3 DNA sequence: TGCGCCAGCAGTCCTGTAACAGGGAACTATGGCTACACCTTC. Amino acid sequence: CASSPVTGNYGYTF. V usage is TRBV10-2 and J usage is TRBJ1-2; a possible D gene is TRBD1 (6 bases). V lost 5 bases and J 2 bases, leaving 12 bases between the germline ends. Germline V gene lookup returns CDR1 WSHSY and CDR2 SAAADI. There are 14 residues in the CDR3.

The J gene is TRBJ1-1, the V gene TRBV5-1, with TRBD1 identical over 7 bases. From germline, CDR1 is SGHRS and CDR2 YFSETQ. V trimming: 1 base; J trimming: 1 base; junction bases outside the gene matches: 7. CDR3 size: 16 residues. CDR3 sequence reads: CASSLTPGQQNTEAFF. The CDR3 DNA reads TGCGCCAGCAGCTTGACGCCGGGACAGCAGAACACTGAAGCTTTCTTT.

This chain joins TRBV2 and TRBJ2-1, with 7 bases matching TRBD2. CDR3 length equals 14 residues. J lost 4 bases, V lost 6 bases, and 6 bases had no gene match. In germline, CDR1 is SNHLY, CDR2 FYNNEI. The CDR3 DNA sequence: TGTGCCAGCAGCCCGGGGAGGGCATACAATGAGCAGTTCTTC. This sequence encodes CASSPGRAYNEQFF.

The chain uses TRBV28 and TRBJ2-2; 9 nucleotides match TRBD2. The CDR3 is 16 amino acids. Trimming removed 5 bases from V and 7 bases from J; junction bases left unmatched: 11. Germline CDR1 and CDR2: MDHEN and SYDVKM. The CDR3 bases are TGTGCCAGCAGTAACCCTAGCGGGAAAGGTATCGGGGAGCTGTTTTTT. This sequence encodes CASSNPSGKGIGELFF.

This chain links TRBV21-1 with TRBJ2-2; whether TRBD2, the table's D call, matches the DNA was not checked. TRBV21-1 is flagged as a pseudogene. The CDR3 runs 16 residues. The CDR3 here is CASSKRKREGSGELFF. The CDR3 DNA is TGTGCCAGCAGCAAAAGGAAGCGGGAGGGGTCCGGGGAGCTGTTTTTT.

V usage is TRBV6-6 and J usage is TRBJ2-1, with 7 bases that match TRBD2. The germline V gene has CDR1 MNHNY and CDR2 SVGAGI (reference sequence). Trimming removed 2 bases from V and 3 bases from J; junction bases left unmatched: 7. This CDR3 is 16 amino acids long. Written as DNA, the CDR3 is TGTGCCAGCAGTTACGAACCGGGACTAATCTACAATGAGCAGTTCTTC. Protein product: CASSYEPGLIYNEQFF.

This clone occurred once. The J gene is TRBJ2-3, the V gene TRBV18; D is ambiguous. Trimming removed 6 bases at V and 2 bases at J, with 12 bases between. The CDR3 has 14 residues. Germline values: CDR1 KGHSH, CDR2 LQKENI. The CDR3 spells CASSNWSLTDTQYF. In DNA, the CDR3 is TGTGCCAGCTCCAACTGGAGCCTCACAGATACGCAGTATTTT.

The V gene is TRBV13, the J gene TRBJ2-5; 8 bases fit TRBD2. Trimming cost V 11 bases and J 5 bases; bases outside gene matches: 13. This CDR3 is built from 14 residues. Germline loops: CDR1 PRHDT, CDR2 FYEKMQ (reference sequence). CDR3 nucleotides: TGTGCCTCCCCGGAGAGCGGGAGTCGGGAGACCCAGTACTTC. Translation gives CASPESGSRETQYF.

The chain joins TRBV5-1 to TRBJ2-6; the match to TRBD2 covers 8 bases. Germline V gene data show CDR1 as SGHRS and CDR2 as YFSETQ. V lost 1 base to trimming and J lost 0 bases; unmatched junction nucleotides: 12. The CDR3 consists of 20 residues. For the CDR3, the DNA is TGCGCCAGCAGCTTGATTGGCACTATGCGGGAGGACTCTGGGGCCAACGTCCTGACTTTC. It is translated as CASSLIGTMREDSGANVLTF.

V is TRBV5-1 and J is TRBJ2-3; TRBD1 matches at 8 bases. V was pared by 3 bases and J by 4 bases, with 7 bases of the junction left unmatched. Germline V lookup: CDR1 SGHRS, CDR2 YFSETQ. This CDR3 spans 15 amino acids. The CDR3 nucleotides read TGCGCCAGCAGCTCCGGACAGGGAGGCCCAGATACGCAGTATTTT. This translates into CASSSGQGGPDTQYF.

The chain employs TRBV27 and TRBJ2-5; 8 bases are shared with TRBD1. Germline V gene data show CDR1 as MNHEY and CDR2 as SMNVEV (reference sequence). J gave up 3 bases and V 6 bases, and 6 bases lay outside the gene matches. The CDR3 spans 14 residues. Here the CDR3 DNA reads TGTGCCAGCAGCGAGACGACAGGGGAAGAGACCCAGTACTTC. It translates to CASSETTGEETQYF.

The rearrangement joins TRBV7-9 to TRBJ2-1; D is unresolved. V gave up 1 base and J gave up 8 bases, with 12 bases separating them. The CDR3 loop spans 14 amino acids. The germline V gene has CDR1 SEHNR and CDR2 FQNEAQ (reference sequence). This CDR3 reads CASSLVPESDEQFF. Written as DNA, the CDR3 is TGTGCCAGCAGCTTAGTCCCGGAGAGCGATGAGCAGTTCTTC.

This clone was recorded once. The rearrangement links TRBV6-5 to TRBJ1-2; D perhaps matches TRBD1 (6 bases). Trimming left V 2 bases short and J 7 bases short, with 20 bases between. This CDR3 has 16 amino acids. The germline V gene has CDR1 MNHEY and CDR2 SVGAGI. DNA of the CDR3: TGTGCCAGCAGTTACGGAAGAGACAGGTTGATCTCTGGCTACACCTTC. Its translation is CASSYGRDRLISGYTF.

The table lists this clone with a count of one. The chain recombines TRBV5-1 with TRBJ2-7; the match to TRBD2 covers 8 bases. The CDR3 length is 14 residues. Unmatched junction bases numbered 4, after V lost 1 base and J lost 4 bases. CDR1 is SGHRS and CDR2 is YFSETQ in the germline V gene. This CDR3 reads CASSLSGSAYEQYF. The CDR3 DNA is TGCGCCAGCAGCTTGAGCGGGAGTGCTTACGAGCAGTACTTC.

As DNA, the CDR3 is TGTGCCAGCAGTTTTGTAGAAGCGGGAGGTTACAATGAGCAGTTCTTC. Translating gives CASSFVEAGGYNEQFF. This chain connects TRBV28 to TRBJ2-1; TRBD2 matches 9 bases. Per the germline V gene, CDR1 is MDHEN and CDR2 is SYDVKM. V was pared by 3 bases and J by 4 bases, with 7 bases of the junction left unmatched. CDR3 length: 16 residues.